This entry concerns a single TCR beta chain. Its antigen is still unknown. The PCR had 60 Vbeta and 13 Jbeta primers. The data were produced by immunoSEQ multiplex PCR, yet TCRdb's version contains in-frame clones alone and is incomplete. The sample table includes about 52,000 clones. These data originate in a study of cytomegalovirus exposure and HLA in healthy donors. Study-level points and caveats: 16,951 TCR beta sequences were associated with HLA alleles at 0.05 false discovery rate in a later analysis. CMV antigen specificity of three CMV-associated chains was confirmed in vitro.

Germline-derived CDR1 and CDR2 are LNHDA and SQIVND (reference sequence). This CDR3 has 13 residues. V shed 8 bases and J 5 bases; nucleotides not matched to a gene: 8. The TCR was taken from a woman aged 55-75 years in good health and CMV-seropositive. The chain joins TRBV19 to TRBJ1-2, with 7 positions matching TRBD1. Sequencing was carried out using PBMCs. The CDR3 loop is CASRGQIVYGYTF. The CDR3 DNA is TGTGCCAGTCGGGGACAGATAGTTTATGGCTACACCTTC.